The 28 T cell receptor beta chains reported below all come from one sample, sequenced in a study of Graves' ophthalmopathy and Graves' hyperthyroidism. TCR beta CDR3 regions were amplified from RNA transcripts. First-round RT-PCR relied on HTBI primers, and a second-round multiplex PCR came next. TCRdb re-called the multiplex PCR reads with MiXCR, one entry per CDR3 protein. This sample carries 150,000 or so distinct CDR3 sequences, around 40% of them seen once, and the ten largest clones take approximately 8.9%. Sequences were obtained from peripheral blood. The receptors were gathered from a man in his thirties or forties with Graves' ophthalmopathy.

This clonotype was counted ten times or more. The CDR3 DNA is TGTGCCAGCAGCTTGGTTTTTCGGACCCAGGACTATGGCTACACCTTC. Protein product: CASSLVFRTQDYGYTF. The V gene is TRBV5-5, the J gene TRBJ1-2; D remains unclear. CDR3 length equals 16 residues. V was shortened by 0 bases and J by 3 bases, with 15 bases between the two germline ends. CDR1 is SGHKS, CDR2 YYEKEE, per germline (reference sequence).

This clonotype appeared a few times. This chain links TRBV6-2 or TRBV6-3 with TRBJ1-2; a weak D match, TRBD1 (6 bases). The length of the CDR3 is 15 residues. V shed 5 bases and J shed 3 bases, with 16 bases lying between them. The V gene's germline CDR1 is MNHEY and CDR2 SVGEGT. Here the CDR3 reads CASSEFGGADYGYTF. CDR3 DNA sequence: TGTGCCAGCAGTGAGTTCGGGGGCGCAGACTATGGCTACACCTTC.

CDR3 sequence: CASSPGGRGRNTIYF. The CDR3, as DNA: TGTGCCAGCAGTCCTGGGGGCAGGGGTAGAAACACCATATATTTT. This chain connects TRBV28 to TRBJ1-3; TRBD1 is a possible D gene (6 bases). V dropped 5 bases and J dropped 5 bases, with 16 bases sitting between them. The germline V gene encodes CDR1 MDHEN and CDR2 SYDVKM. There are 15 residues in the CDR3.

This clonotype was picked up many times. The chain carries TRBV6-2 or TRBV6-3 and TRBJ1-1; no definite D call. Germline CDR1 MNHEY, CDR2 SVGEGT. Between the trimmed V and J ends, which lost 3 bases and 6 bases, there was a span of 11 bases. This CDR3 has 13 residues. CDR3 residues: CASSYAGGAEAFF. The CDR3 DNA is TGTGCCAGCAGTTATGCAGGCGGGGCTGAAGCTTTCTTT.

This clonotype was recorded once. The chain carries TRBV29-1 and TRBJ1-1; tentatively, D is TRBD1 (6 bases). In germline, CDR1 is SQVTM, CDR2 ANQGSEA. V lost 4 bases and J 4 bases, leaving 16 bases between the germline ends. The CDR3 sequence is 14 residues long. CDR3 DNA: TGCAGCGTTGTTGACTTAAGGGGGGGCACTGAAGCTTTCTTT. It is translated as CSVVDLRGGTEAFF.

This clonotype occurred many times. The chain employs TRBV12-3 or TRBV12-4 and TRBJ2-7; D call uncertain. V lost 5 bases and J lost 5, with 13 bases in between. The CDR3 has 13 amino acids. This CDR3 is CASSPSVLHEQYF. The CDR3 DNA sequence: TGTGCCAGCAGTCCTTCGGTTCTCCACGAGCAGTACTTC.

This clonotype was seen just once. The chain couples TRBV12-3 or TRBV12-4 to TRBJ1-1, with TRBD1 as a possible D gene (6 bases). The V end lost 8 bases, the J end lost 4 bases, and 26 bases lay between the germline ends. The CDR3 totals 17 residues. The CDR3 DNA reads TGTGCCAGCTACTCGCATATGGGGGGGCAGATCCGCACTGAAGCTTTCTTT. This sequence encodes CASYSHMGGQIRTEAFF.

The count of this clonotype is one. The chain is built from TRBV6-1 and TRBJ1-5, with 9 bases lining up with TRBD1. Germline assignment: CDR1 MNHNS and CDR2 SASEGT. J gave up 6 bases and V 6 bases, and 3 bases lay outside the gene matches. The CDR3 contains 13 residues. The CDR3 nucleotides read TGTGCCAGCAGACCGACAGGGGGTCAGCCCCAGCATTTT. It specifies CASRPTGGQPQHF.

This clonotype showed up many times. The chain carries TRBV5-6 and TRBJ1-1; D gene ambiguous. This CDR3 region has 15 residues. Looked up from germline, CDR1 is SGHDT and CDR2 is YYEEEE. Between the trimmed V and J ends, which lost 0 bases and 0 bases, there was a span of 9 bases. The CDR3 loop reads CASSLGPKMNTEAFF. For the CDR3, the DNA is TGTGCCAGCAGCTTGGGACCGAAAATGAACACTGAAGCTTTCTTT.

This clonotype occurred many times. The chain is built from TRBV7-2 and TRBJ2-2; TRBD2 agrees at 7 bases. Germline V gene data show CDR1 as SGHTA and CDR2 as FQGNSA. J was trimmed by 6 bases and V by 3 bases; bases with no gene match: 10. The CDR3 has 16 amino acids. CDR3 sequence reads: CASSFSAGAKAGELFF. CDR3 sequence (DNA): TGTGCCAGCAGCTTTTCGGCGGGAGCCAAAGCCGGGGAGCTGTTTTTT.

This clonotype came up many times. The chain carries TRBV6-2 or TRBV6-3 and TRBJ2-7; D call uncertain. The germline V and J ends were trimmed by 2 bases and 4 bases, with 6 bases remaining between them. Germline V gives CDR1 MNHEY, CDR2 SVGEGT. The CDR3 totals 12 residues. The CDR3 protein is CASSYQKYEQYF. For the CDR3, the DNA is TGTGCCAGCAGTTACCAAAAATACGAGCAGTACTTC.

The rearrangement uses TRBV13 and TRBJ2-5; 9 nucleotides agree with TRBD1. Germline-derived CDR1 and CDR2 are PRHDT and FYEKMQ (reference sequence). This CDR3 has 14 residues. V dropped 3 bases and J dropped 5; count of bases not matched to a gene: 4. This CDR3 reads CASSFGTGKETQYF. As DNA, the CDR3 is TGTGCCAGCAGCTTCGGGACAGGGAAGGAGACCCAGTACTTC.

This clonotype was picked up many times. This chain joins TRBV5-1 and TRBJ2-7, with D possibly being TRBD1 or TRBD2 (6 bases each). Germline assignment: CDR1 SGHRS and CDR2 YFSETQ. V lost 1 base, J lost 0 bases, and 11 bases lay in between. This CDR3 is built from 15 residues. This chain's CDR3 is CASSLTGAHSYEQYF. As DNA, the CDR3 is TGCGCCAGCAGCTTGACGGGGGCCCACTCCTACGAGCAGTACTTC.

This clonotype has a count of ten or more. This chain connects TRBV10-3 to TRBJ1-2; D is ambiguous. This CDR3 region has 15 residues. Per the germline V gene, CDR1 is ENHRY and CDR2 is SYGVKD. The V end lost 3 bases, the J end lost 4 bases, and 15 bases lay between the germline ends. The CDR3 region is CAISEGRTSLYGYTF. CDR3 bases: TGTGCCATCAGTGAAGGACGGACCTCTCTCTATGGCTACACCTTC.

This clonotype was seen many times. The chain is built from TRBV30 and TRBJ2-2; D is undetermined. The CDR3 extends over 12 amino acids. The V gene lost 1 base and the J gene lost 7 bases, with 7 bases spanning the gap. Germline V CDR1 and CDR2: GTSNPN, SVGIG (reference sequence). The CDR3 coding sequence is TGTGCCTGGAGTGAAGGCAACGGGGAGCTGTTTTTT. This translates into CAWSEGNGELFF.

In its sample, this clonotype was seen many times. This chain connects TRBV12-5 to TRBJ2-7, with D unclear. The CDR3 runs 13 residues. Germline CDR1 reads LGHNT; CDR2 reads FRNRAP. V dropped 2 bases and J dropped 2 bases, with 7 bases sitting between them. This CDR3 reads CASGLTRPYEQYF. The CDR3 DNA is TGTGCTAGTGGTTTGACACGTCCCTACGAGCAGTACTTC.

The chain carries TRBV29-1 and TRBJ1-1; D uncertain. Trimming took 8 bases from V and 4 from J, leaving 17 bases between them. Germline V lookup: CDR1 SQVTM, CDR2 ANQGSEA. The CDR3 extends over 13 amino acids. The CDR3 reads CSTSGQKATEAFF. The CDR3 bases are TGCAGCACCTCCGGGCAGAAAGCCACTGAAGCTTTCTTT.

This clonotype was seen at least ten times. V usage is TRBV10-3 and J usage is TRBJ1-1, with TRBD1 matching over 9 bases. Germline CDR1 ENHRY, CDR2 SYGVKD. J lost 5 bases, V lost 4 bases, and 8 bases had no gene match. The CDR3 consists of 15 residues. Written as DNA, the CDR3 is TGTGCCATCAGTGGGACCGGGGACAGGGTGACTGAAGCTTTCTTT. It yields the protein CAISGTGDRVTEAFF.

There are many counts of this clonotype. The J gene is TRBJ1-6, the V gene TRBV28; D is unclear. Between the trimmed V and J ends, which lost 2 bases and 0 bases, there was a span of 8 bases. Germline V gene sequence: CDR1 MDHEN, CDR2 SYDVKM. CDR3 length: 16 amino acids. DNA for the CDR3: TGTGCCAGCAGTTTAATAGGGAGCTCCTATAATTCACCCCTCCACTTT. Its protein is CASSLIGSSYNSPLHF. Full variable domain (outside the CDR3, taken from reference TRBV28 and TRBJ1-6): DVKVTQSSRYLVKRTGEKVFLECVQDMDHENMFWYRQDPGLGLRLIYFSYDVKMKEKGDIPEGYSVSREKKERFSLILESASTNQTSMYLCASSLIGSSYNSPLHFGNGTRLTVT.

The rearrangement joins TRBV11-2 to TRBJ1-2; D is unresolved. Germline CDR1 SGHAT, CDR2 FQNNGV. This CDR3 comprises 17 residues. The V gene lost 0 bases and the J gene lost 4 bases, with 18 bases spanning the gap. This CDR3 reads CASSLDARATASYGYTF. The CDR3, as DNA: TGTGCCAGCAGCTTAGATGCGCGGGCCACAGCGAGCTATGGCTACACCTTC.

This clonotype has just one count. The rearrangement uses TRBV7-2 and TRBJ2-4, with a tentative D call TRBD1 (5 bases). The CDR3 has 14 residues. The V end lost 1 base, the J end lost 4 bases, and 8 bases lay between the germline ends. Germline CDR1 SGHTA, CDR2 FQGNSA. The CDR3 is CASSLGPGKNIQYF. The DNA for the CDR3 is TGTGCCAGCAGCTTAGGGCCAGGGAAAAACATTCAGTACTTC.

The chain's CDR3 is CSARPAVAGVYEQYF. The CDR3 DNA follows: TGCAGTGCTAGACCCGCGGTAGCGGGAGTGTACGAGCAGTACTTC. The chain is built from TRBV20-1 and TRBJ2-7; 9 nucleotides agree with TRBD2. Germline V gene data show CDR1 as DFQATT and CDR2 as SNEGSKA (reference sequence). The CDR3 has 15 amino acids. Germline trimming cut 2 bases from V and 4 bases from J; bases unmatched to any gene: 9.

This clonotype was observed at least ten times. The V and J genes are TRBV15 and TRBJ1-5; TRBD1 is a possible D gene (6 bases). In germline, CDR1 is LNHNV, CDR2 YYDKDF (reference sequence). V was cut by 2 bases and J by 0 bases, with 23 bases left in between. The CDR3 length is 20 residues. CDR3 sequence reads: CATSRHAPSRGPYSNQPQHF. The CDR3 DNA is TGTGCCACCAGCAGACACGCACCTAGCAGGGGTCCCTATAGCAATCAGCCCCAGCATTTT.

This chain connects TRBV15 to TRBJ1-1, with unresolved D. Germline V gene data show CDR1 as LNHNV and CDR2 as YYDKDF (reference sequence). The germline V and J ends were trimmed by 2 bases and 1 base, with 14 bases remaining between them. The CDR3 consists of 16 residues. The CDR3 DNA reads TGTGCCACCAGCAGACCCTCGGGAGGGTGGAACACTGAAGCTTTCTTT. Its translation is CATSRPSGGWNTEAFF.

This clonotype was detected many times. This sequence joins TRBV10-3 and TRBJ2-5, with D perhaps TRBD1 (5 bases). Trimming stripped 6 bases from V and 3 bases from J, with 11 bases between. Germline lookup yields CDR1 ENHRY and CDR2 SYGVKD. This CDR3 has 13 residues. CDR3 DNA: TGTGCCATCAGCCAACTACAGGAAGAGACCCAGTACTTC. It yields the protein CAISQLQEETQYF.

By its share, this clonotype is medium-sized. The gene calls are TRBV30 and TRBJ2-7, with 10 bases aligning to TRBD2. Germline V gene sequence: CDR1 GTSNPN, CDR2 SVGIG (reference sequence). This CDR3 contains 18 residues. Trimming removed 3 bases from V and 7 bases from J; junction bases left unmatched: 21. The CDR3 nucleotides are TGTGCCTGGAGATTAGACAGGGTGAGGGCTAGCGGGAGTGAAGAGCAGTACTTC. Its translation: CAWRLDRVRASGSEEQYF.

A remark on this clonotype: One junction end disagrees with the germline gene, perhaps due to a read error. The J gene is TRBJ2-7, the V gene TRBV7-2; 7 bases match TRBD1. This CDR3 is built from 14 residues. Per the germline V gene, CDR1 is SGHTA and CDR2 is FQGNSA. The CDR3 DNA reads TGTGCCAGCAGCTCCCGGGACAGCTCCTACGAGCAGTGCTTC. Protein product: CASSSRDSSYEQCF.

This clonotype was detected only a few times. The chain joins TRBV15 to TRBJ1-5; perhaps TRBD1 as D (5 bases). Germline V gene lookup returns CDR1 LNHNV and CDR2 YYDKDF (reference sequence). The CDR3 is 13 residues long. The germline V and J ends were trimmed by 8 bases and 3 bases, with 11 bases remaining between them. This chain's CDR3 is CATSDSPNQPQHF. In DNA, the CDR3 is TGTGCCACCTCCGACAGCCCCAATCAGCCCCAGCATTTT.